Presented here are 25 T cell receptor beta chains from one specimen sequenced in a study of control samples from healthy donors and cancer patients. Sequenced by immunoSEQ multiplex PCR; TCRdb stores in-frame clones only, minus some. The repertoire includes about 100,000 clones, 70% to 90% of them detected once, and 15% to 20% sits in the top ten. The specimen sequenced was blood. The receptors here all came from a man aged 30 to 45 in good health.

This rearrangement joins TRBV27 to TRBJ1-1, with D tentatively TRBD1 (5 bases). Per the germline V gene, CDR1 is MNHEY and CDR2 is SMNVEV (reference sequence). Trimming pared 3 bases from V and 4 bases from J, leaving 9 bases between. The CDR3 runs 13 residues. The CDR3 bases are TGTGCCAGCAGTTTCGGGGGTCCCACTGAAGCTTTCTTT. It is translated as CASSFGGPTEAFF.

This clone was counted ten times or more. The chain is built from TRBV6-4 and TRBJ2-3; TRBD2 matches 14 bases. Per germline, CDR1 MRHNA and CDR2 SNTAGT. V dropped 4 bases and J dropped 5; count of bases not matched to a gene: 2. The length of the CDR3 is 15 residues. CDR3 in amino acids: CASSVGTSGGDTQYF. CDR3 sequence (DNA): TGTGCCAGCAGTGTTGGGACTAGCGGGGGAGATACGCAGTATTTT.

The chain couples TRBV5-5 to TRBJ2-1; D ambiguous. With 1 base removed from V and 6 bases from J, the gap between germline ends came to 2 bases. Germline V gives CDR1 SGHKS, CDR2 YYEKEE (reference sequence). The CDR3 sequence is 11 residues long. CDR3 sequence: CASSLRNEQFF. As DNA, the CDR3 is TGTGCCAGCAGCTTGCGCAATGAGCAGTTCTTC.

This rearrangement joins TRBV24-1 to TRBJ2-3, with 7 bases aligning to TRBD2. Looked up from germline, CDR1 is KGHDR and CDR2 is SFDVKD. Trimming at V came to 5 bases and at J to 0 bases, leaving 4 bases not matched to a gene. This CDR3 spans 15 amino acids. The CDR3 is CATSVSGGSTDTQYF. DNA for the CDR3: TGTGCCACCAGTGTCTCCGGGGGGAGCACAGATACGCAGTATTTT.

This chain's CDR3 is CASSPPPGTSGGSKDNEQFF. The DNA for the CDR3 is TGTGCCAGCAGCCCCCCTCCCGGGACTAGCGGGGGGTCCAAGGACAATGAGCAGTTCTTC. The chain recombines TRBV9 with TRBJ2-1, with TRBD2 matching over 15 bases. This CDR3 comprises 20 residues. The trim removed 4 bases at V and 5 bases at J, leaving 16 bases unmatched. Germline lookup yields CDR1 SGDLS and CDR2 YYNGEE.

The rearrangement joins TRBV2 to TRBJ2-2; 9 bases match TRBD2. V lost 8 bases to trimming and J lost 4 bases; unmatched junction nucleotides: 5. The CDR3 loop spans 14 amino acids. Germline V gene sequence: CDR1 SNHLY, CDR2 FYNNEI. In nucleotides, the CDR3 is TGTGCCAGCTTGACTAGCGGTGGCACCGGGGAGCTGTTTTTT. Translated, it gives CASLTSGGTGELFF.

This chain connects TRBV30 to TRBJ1-6; D uncertain. Germline V gives CDR1 GTSNPN, CDR2 SVGIG (reference sequence). The ends were cut back, 3 bases at V and 9 bases at J, with 9 bases in the middle. The CDR3 consists of 12 residues. The DNA of the CDR3 is TGTGCCTGGAGCGACGACCGTTCACCCCTCCACTTT. Its protein product is CAWSDDRSPLHF.

V gene TRBV11-2 combines with J gene TRBJ2-3; D is possibly TRBD1 (5 bases). Trimming took 0 bases from V and 2 from J, leaving 9 bases between them. The germline CDR1 and CDR2 sequences are SGHAT and FQNNGV. CDR3 length equals 15 residues. In DNA, the CDR3 is TGTGCCAGCAGCTTAGATGGCAGGGCCACAGATACGCAGTATTTT. The encoded protein is CASSLDGRATDTQYF.

The chain links TRBV4-2 to TRBJ1-3; tentative D call: TRBD1 (5 bases). The CDR3 has 16 residues. CDR1 is LGHNA and CDR2 is YNFKEQ in the germline V gene. Trimming took off 1 base at V and 1 base at J, with 11 bases between the two ends. CDR3 in DNA: TGTGCCAGCAGCCAAGGGGGCAACCCATCTGGAAACACCATATATTTT. It yields the protein CASSQGGNPSGNTIYF.

J is TRBJ1-2 and V is TRBV7-9, with a weak D call TRBD1 (5 bases). Germline V CDR1 and CDR2: SEHNR, FQNEAQ (reference sequence). The CDR3 has 14 residues. The germline V and J ends were trimmed by 3 bases and 5 bases, with 13 bases remaining between them. The DNA of the CDR3 is TGTGCCAGCAGCTTCTCGGGGCAGAGTTATGGCTACACCTTC. It specifies CASSFSGQSYGYTF.

This chain connects TRBV7-9 to TRBJ2-7; D possibly corresponds to TRBD1 (6 bases). CDR3 length: 13 amino acids. Trimming cost V 3 bases and J 2 bases, with 8 bases left between them. Germline V lookup: CDR1 SEHNR, CDR2 FQNEAQ (reference sequence). CDR3 region: CASSFGQTYEQYF. Here the CDR3 DNA reads TGTGCCAGCAGCTTTGGACAGACCTACGAGCAGTACTTC.

The gene calls are TRBV5-1 and TRBJ1-2, with a tentative D call TRBD1 (5 bases). Germline CDR1 reads SGHRS; CDR2 reads YFSETQ. Trimming removed 4 bases from V and 5 bases from J, with 9 bases in between. This CDR3 has 12 amino acids. CDR3 in DNA: TGCGCCAGCAGCCCAGGGAGTTATGGCTACACCTTC. This codes for CASSPGSYGYTF. Full variable domain (missing parts from reference TRBV5-1 and TRBJ1-2): KAGVTQTPRYLIKTRGQQVTLSCSPISGHRSVSWYQQTPGQGLQFLFEYFSETQRNKGNFPGRFSGRQFSNSRSEMNVSTLELGDSALYLCASSPGSYGYTFGSGTRLTVV.

J is TRBJ1-5 and V is TRBV19; the D is unclear. This CDR3 is built from 14 residues. Germline V gene sequence: CDR1 LNHDA, CDR2 SQIVND (reference sequence). The V end was cut by 7 bases, the J end by 3 bases, with 13 bases between. CDR3 amino acids: CASMVAGFNQPQHF. The CDR3 nucleotides read TGTGCCAGTATGGTGGCGGGCTTCAATCAGCCCCAGCATTTT.

The gene calls are TRBV6-5 and TRBJ1-2, with 9 bases that match TRBD1. The CDR3 is 15 residues long. Germline assignment: CDR1 MNHEY and CDR2 SVGAGI. The V and J ends lost 5 bases and 4 bases, in that order; junction bases with no gene match: 8. The CDR3 spells CASSTRQGVGYGYTF. The DNA for the CDR3 is TGTGCCAGCAGTACACGACAGGGGGTTGGCTATGGCTACACCTTC.

This clone was seen only a few times. CDR3 nucleotides: TGTGCCAGCAGCCGGGACGGGCCTGTCCACACCTTC. Its protein product is CASSRDGPVHTF. The chain links TRBV7-8 to TRBJ1-2, with a possible D match to TRBD1 (5 bases). This CDR3 region has 12 residues. The germline gives CDR1 SGHVS, CDR2 FQNEAQ. V lost 5 bases and J 12 bases, leaving 16 bases between the germline ends.

DNA for the CDR3: TGTGCCAGCAGCTTGGGGCCGTTACATGAAAAACTGTTTTTT. Amino acid sequence: CASSLGPLHEKLFF. The V and J genes are TRBV7-9 and TRBJ1-4; D perhaps matches TRBD1 (5 bases). The CDR3 extends over 14 amino acids. The V end lost 3 bases, the J end lost 6 bases, and 11 bases lay between the germline ends. Germline lookup yields CDR1 SEHNR and CDR2 FQNEAQ (reference sequence). Using reference TRBV7-9 and TRBJ1-4 for the parts outside the CDR3, the full variable domain is DTGVSQNPRHKITKRGQNVTFRCDPISEHNRLYWYRQTLGQGPEFLTYFQNEAQLEKSRLLSDRFSAERPKGSFSTLEIQRTEQGDSAMYLCASSLGPLHEKLFFGSGTQLSVL.

The chain employs TRBV2 and TRBJ1-6, with D unresolved. The CDR3 is 14 amino acids. Germline V gene sequence: CDR1 SNHLY, CDR2 FYNNEI. Trimming cost V 2 bases and J 8 bases, with 10 bases left between them. CDR3 loop: CASSERRFYSPLHF. In DNA, the CDR3 is TGTGCCAGCAGTGAACGACGGTTCTATTCACCCCTCCACTTT.

The rearrangement uses TRBV5-6 and TRBJ1-1; 7 positions match TRBD1. V shed 1 base and J 11 bases; nucleotides not matched to a gene: 23. CDR3 length: 18 residues. CDR1 is SGHDT, CDR2 YYEEEE, per germline. DNA for the CDR3: TGTGCCAGCAGCTTGACGAGAGAAAACGACAGGGCGCAAGCGGGGGCTTTCTTT. It encodes CASSLTRENDRAQAGAFF.

This sequence joins TRBV25-1 and TRBJ1-3; 7 bases match TRBD1. The CDR3 totals 15 residues. The germline V gene has CDR1 MGHDK and CDR2 SYGVNS. The ends lost 6 bases at V and 1 base at J; junction bases unmatched: 6. The CDR3 region is CASSPGGWSGNTIYF. CDR3 sequence (DNA): TGTGCCAGCAGCCCAGGGGGATGGTCTGGAAACACCATATATTTT.

The V call is TRBV5-4, the J call TRBJ1-2; 8 bases are a match to TRBD1. This CDR3 is built from 14 residues. The V gene's germline CDR1 is SGHNT and CDR2 YYREEE (reference sequence). Trimming took 0 bases from V and 7 from J; bases not matched to a gene: 5. The CDR3 DNA follows: TGTGCCAGCAGCTTGGTGGCAGGGGGCGGTGGCTACACCTTC. Its protein product is CASSLVAGGGGYTF.

Only one count was recorded for this clone. The rearrangement links TRBV5-1 to TRBJ2-1, with 9 bases that match TRBD1. V gave up 2 bases and J gave up 5 bases; unmatched junction bases: 5. The CDR3 loop spans 15 amino acids. Germline V lookup: CDR1 SGHRS, CDR2 YFSETQ. The CDR3 reads CASSLRQGGNNEQFF. CDR3 nucleotides: TGCGCCAGCAGCTTAAGACAGGGGGGTAACAATGAGCAGTTCTTC.

The chain recombines TRBV5-8 with TRBJ1-1; 7 bases match TRBD1. V lost 0 bases to trimming and J lost 6 bases; unmatched junction nucleotides: 5. Per germline, CDR1 SGHTS and CDR2 YDEGEE. The length of the CDR3 is 14 residues. The DNA of the CDR3 is TGTGCCAGCAGCTTGGGACAGGGCATCGCTGAAGCTTTCTTT. Its protein product is CASSLGQGIAEAFF.

This chain connects TRBV28 to TRBJ2-7; no firm D call. From germline, CDR1 is MDHEN and CDR2 SYDVKM. V was pared by 5 bases and J by 6 bases, with 17 bases between. This CDR3 region has 14 residues. The CDR3: CASSPNFDGPEQYF. The CDR3 coding sequence is TGTGCCAGCAGTCCCAACTTCGACGGACCCGAGCAGTACTTC.

The V and J genes are TRBV2 and TRBJ1-2, with D perhaps TRBD1 (6 bases). Germline V gene data show CDR1 as SNHLY and CDR2 as FYNNEI. With 7 bases removed from V and 6 bases from J, the gap between germline ends came to 18 bases. This CDR3 spans 14 amino acids. CDR3 region: CASTYRDEMDGYTF. CDR3 in DNA: TGTGCCAGCACCTACAGGGATGAGATGGATGGCTACACCTTC. Using reference TRBV2 and TRBJ1-2 for the parts outside the CDR3, the full variable domain is EPEVTQTPSHQVTQMGQEVILRCVPISNHLYFYWYRQILGQKVEFLVSFYNNEISEKSEIFDDQFSVERPDGSNFTLKIRSTKLEDSAMYFCASTYRDEMDGYTFGSGTRLTVV.

This clone was picked up a small number of times. This sample includes further DNA sequences coding for the same CDR3. The chain uses TRBV12-3 or TRBV12-4 and TRBJ1-1; perhaps TRBD1 as D (5 bases). Trimming shortened V by 1 base and J by 5 bases, and 8 bases separated the two germline ends. The CDR3 consists of 13 residues. The CDR3: CASSLGGKTEAFF. The CDR3 DNA sequence: TGTGCCAGCAGTTTAGGGGGGAAAACTGAAGCTTTCTTT.